The present T cell receptor (beta chain) was sequenced within a study of CD4 T cells in relation to SARS-CoV-2 and coronaviruses. V was cut by 2 bases and J by 6 bases, with 8 bases left in between. The CDR3 sequence is 13 residues long. CDR1 SEHNR and CDR2 FQNEAQ come from the germline V gene (reference sequence). Sequenced by immunoSEQ multiplex PCR; TCRdb stores in-frame clones only, minus some. The table includes roughly 18,000 clones, roughly 82% detected once. The unexposed donors gave CD4+ T cells in 2011-2018, prior to COVID-19. After about 11 days of culture, CD4+ T cells were isolated. Of note for this clone: Its antigen is not identified.

The origin of this receptor is a human donor in good health. This chain connects TRBV7-9 to TRBJ2-1; D call uncertain. Source material: CD4+ T cells from PBMCs, cultured in vitro. The DNA for the CDR3 is TGTGCCAGCAGCTTATTAAGCGCCAATGAGCAGTTCTTC. It translates to CASSLLSANEQFF. Using reference TRBV7-9 and TRBJ2-1 for the parts outside the CDR3, the full variable domain is DTGVSQNPRHKITKRGQNVTFRCDPISEHNRLYWYRQTLGQGPEFLTYFQNEAQLEKSRLLSDRFSAERPKGSFSTLEIQRTEQGDSAMYLCASSLLSANEQFFGPGTRLTVL.